Listed below are T cell receptor beta chains from one sample, sequenced in a study of shared clonotypes between healthy human individuals. Sequenced by immunoSEQ multiplex PCR; TCRdb stores in-frame clones only, minus some. The table has about 530,000 clones, 90% to 96% seen once. The sample taken for sequencing was naive CD4+ T cells sorted from blood. The receptors shown here come from a woman younger than 45 in good health. The CDR3 runs from the conserved cysteine through the conserved F or W. D genes are given only for firm matches. Not every row has a clone size; where given, it reads once, few, many or a size class.

abundance	d_gene	v_gene	j_gene	len	CDR3aa	CDR3nt
.	.	TRBV6-1	TRBJ1-5	11	CASSLLEPQHF	TGTGCCAGCAGCCTCCTCGAGCCCCAGCATTTT
.	TRBD1	TRBV29-1	TRBJ2-7	14	CSVGPRTGIHEQYF	TGCAGCGTTGGGCCCCGGACAGGGATCCACGAGCAGTACTTC
.	TRBD2	TRBV18	TRBJ2-4	13	CASSAGDFNIQYF	TGTGCCAGCTCGGCGGGAGACTTCAACATTCAGTACTTC
.	.	TRBV9	TRBJ2-7	12	CASSVASGEQYF	TGTGCCAGCAGCGTAGCTTCTGGCGAGCAGTACTTC
.	.	TRBV7-3	TRBJ1-2	14	CASSLDGADYGYTF	TGTGCCAGCAGCTTAGACGGGGCAGACTATGGCTACACCTTC
.	TRBD2	TRBV11-2	TRBJ2-7	16	CASSLALAGGPDEQYF	TGTGCCAGCAGCTTAGCCTTAGCGGGAGGGCCCGACGAGCAGTACTTC
.	.	TRBV29-1	TRBJ1-1	13	CSVGSWGNTEAFF	TGCAGCGTTGGGAGCTGGGGGAACACTGAAGCTTTCTTT
.	.	TRBV12-2	TRBJ2-1	14	CASHTSGINNEQFF	TGTGCAAGTCATACTAGCGGGATAAACAATGAGCAGTTCTTC
.	.	TRBV28	TRBJ1-4	14	CATTEGQPNEKLFF	TGTGCCACCACAGAGGGACAACCTAATGAAAAACTGTTTTTT
.	TRBD1	TRBV9	TRBJ1-2	18	CASSLPPTGGGGKGGYTF	TGTGCCAGCAGCCTTCCCCCGACCGGGGGAGGGGGCAAGGGTGGCTACACCTTC
.	.	TRBV27	TRBJ1-2	13	CASSLMMGYGYTF	TGTGCCAGCAGTCTAATGATGGGCTATGGCTACACCTTC
.	.	TRBV7-5	TRBJ1-2	15	CVRSLEGGANYGYTF	TGTGTCAGAAGCTTAGAAGGGGGCGCGAACTATGGCTACACCTTC
.	.	TRBV4-2	TRBJ2-2	16	CASSQAPDTPSGELFF	TGTGCCAGCAGCCAAGCCCCCGACACCCCTAGCGGGGAGCTGTTTTTT
once	.	TRBV4-2	TRBJ2-3	14	CASSRPGSTDTQYF	TGTGCCAGCAGCCGACCGGGGAGCACAGATACGCAGTATTTT
.	.	TRBV28	TRBJ2-7	14	CASSSRDGFYEQYF	TGTGCCAGCAGTTCCAGGGACGGCTTTTACGAGCAGTACTTC
.	TRBD2	TRBV4-1	TRBJ2-5	17	CASSQDGSLADQETQYF	TGCGCCAGCAGCCAAGATGGTAGCCTAGCGGACCAAGAGACCCAGTACTTC
.	TRBD1	TRBV5-1	TRBJ2-2	14	CASSDRANTGELFF	TGCGCCAGTTCCGACAGGGCCAACACCGGGGAGCTGTTTTTT
.	TRBD2	TRBV5-5	TRBJ2-5	16	CASSKGLAAPQETQYF	TGTGCCAGCAGCAAGGGACTAGCGGCACCACAAGAGACCCAGTACTTC
.	TRBD1	TRBV28	TRBJ1-2	15	CASSSQTGAIHGYTF	TGTGCCAGCAGTTCCCAGACAGGGGCTATCCATGGCTACACCTTC
.	TRBD2	TRBV29-1	TRBJ2-7	13	CSVGTSETYEQYF	TGCAGCGTCGGGACTAGCGAAACCTACGAGCAGTACTTC
.	TRBD2	TRBV19	TRBJ2-3	16	CASSQASGTSTDTQYF	TGTGCCAGTAGTCAAGCTAGCGGTACTAGCACAGATACGCAGTATTTT
.	.	TRBV7-2	TRBJ2-1	13	CASSLGWANEQFF	TGTGCCAGCAGCTTAGGGTGGGCCAATGAGCAGTTCTTC
.	TRBD1	TRBV28	TRBJ2-7	14	CASSLGQGVYEQYF	TGTGCCAGCAGTTTGGGACAGGGTGTCTACGAGCAGTACTTC
.	.	TRBV29-1	TRBJ2-1	16	CSVEGIPSESYNEQFF	TGCAGCGTTGAAGGTATCCCTAGCGAGTCGTACAATGAGCAGTTCTTC
.	TRBD2	TRBV28	TRBJ2-7	14	CASRLAGGPYEQYF	TGTGCCAGCAGACTAGCGGGAGGGCCTTACGAGCAGTACTTC
.	TRBD2	TRBV2	TRBJ2-1	19	CASSEASGRFLSSYNEQFF	TGTGCCAGCAGTGAAGCGAGCGGGAGGTTCCTAAGCTCCTACAATGAGCAGTTCTTC
.	TRBD1	TRBV18	TRBJ1-5	15	CASSLGQDNNQPQHF	TGTGCCAGCTCACTCGGACAGGACAATAATCAGCCCCAGCATTTT
.	.	TRBV10-1	TRBJ2-7	15	CASSVRWARGCEQYF	TGCGCCAGCAGTGTAAGGTGGGCTAGAGGGTGCGAGCAGTACTTC
.	.	TRBV2	TRBJ1-1	12	CASRGLASEAFF	TGTGCCAGCCGTGGTCTGGCGTCCGAAGCTTTCTTT
.	TRBD1	TRBV28	TRBJ2-7	15	CASSLHDRVPHEQYF	TGTGCCAGCAGTTTACACGACAGGGTACCCCACGAGCAGTACTTC
.	TRBD1	TRBV7-9	TRBJ1-2	14	CASSSQGGNYGYTF	TGTGCCAGCAGCTCTCAGGGGGGTAACTATGGCTACACCTTC
.	.	TRBV5-5	TRBJ1-3	14	CASSLYVSGNTIYF	TGTGCCAGCAGCTTGTATGTCTCTGGAAACACCATATATTTT
.	.	TRBV28	TRBJ2-4	14	CASLSRLAKNIQYF	TGTGCCAGCCTTAGTAGATTAGCCAAAAACATTCAGTACTTC
.	.	TRBV5-1	TRBJ2-7	16	CASSLFGDLSSYEQYF	TGCGCCAGCAGCTTGTTCGGGGACTTATCCTCCTACGAGCAGTACTTC
.	.	TRBV6-5	TRBJ1-2	13	CASSLTGFYGYTF	TGTGCCAGCAGTTTAACAGGGTTCTATGGCTACACCTTC
once	.	TRBV2	TRBJ2-7	15	CASSTPPGARDEQYF	TGTGCCAGCAGTACCCCGCCGGGGGCGCGGGACGAGCAGTACTTC
.	TRBD2	TRBV2	TRBJ2-5	15	CASSHPLALIETQYF	TGTGCCAGCAGCCACCCACTAGCGTTAATAGAGACCCAGTACTTC
.	TRBD2	TRBV27	TRBJ2-7	14	CASSFRRGVYEQYF	TGTGCCAGCAGTTTCAGGCGGGGGGTCTACGAGCAGTACTTC
.	.	TRBV7-9	TRBJ2-7	13	CASSSRRGYEQYF	TGTGCCAGCAGCTCCCGAAGGGGCTACGAGCAGTACTTC
.	.	TRBV30	TRBJ2-3	15	CAWSVAQISTDTQYF	TGTGCCTGGAGTGTGGCCCAGATTTCCACAGATACGCAGTATTTT
.	.	TRBV5-3	TRBJ1-2	12	CASSQQGYGYTF	TGTGCCAGCAGCCAACAGGGCTATGGCTACACCTTC
.	.	TRBV28	TRBJ2-5	13	CASATDSQETQYF	TGTGCCAGCGCCACCGACAGTCAAGAGACCCAGTACTTC
.	.	TRBV6-5	TRBJ1-5	14	CASSLEGPDQPQHF	TGTGCCAGCAGTTTAGAGGGGCCCGACCAGCCCCAGCATTTT
once	.	TRBV15	TRBJ1-1	13	CATSLVGNTEAFF	TGTGCCACCAGCCTCGTGGGGAACACTGAAGCTTTCTTT
.	TRBD2	TRBV10-3	TRBJ2-7	15	CAIGTGTSDSYEQYF	TGTGCCATCGGTACCGGGACTAGCGACTCCTACGAGCAGTACTTC